This T cell receptor (beta chain) was captured in a study of cytomegalovirus exposure and HLA in healthy donors. Overall study findings and caveats: Segments of the TCR beta V type were, in most cases, productive about 87% or about 30% of the time in an earlier analysis. Within a later analysis, the majority of CMV-associated TCR beta chains appeared HLA-restricted.

Note on this clone: The antigen remains undetermined.

After removal of 6 bases from V and 8 bases from J, the junction contained 12 bases not matched to a gene. The V gene's germline CDR1 is SNHLY and CDR2 FYNNEI. This CDR3 has 16 residues. 60 Vbeta and 13 Jbeta primers were used in PCR. Profiling relied on immunoSEQ multiplex PCR, and the TCRdb table lists in-frame clones only, not all of them. The repertoire has roughly 150,000 clones, around 83% of them found once; the top ten carry around 4.1%. Sample: PBMCs. The rearrangement links TRBV2 to TRBJ2-1; 11 bases align to TRBD2. The TCR was taken from a man aged 50 to 59 in good health and CMV-seropositive. The CDR3 DNA is TGTGCCAGCAGCCAACGGGGAGGACTAGCGGGCGATGAGCAGTTCTTC. Its translation is CASSQRGGLAGDEQFF. Full variable domain (remainder filled in from reference TRBV2 and TRBJ2-1): EPEVTQTPSHQVTQMGQEVILRCVPISNHLYFYWYRQILGQKVEFLVSFYNNEISEKSEIFDDQFSVERPDGSNFTLKIRSTKLEDSAMYFCASSQRGGLAGDEQFFGPGTRLTVL.